Listed here are 13 T cell receptor beta chains from one sample, sequenced in a study of T cell responses to AZD1222 COVID-19 vaccine. Repertoires were generated with immunoSEQ multiplex PCR, while TCRdb's copy carries only in-frame clones and drops some. The sample has roughly 78,000 clones; nearly 85% are singletons. The sequenced sample was peripheral blood, obtained on day 0 of AZD1222 vaccination. The receptors originated from an adult in good health.

The chain is built from TRBV7-9 and TRBJ2-7; possibly TRBD2 for D (6 bases). Trimming took 7 bases from V and 4 from J, leaving 11 bases between them. This CDR3 is built from 12 residues. The V gene's germline CDR1 is SEHNR and CDR2 FQNEAQ (reference sequence). CDR3 region: CASNKEGYEQYF. The CDR3, as DNA: TGTGCCAGCAACAAGGAGGGTTACGAGCAGTACTTC.

V is TRBV7-9 and J is TRBJ2-1; 13 bases match TRBD2. Germline V gene sequence: CDR1 SEHNR, CDR2 FQNEAQ (reference sequence). The CDR3 runs to 17 residues. V lost 5 bases and J lost 7; bases outside the gene matches: 11. The CDR3 coding sequence is TGTGCCAGCAGCCTAGGACTAGCGGGAGCTCCCGGGAATGAGCAGTTCTTC. Protein: CASSLGLAGAPGNEQFF.

This clone appeared once. CDR3 nucleotide sequence: TGTGCCAGCAGCCGTAGTTGGAGGTCGGACAATGAGCAGTTCTTC. Translating gives CASSRSWRSDNEQFF. The chain is built from TRBV5-8 and TRBJ2-1; D is possibly TRBD2 (5 bases). CDR1 is SGHTS, CDR2 YDEGEE, per germline. This CDR3 has 15 residues. The germline V and J ends were trimmed by 4 bases and 5 bases, with 16 bases remaining between them.

This chain connects TRBV6-5 to TRBJ1-1; the match to TRBD1 covers 9 bases. The CDR3 is 15 residues long. Germline CDR1 is MNHEY and CDR2 is SVGAGI. J was trimmed by 3 bases and V by 6 bases; bases with no gene match: 8. The chain's CDR3 is CASRPPTGGDTEAFF. CDR3 nucleotides: TGTGCCAGCAGACCCCCGACAGGGGGGGACACTGAAGCTTTCTTT.

V is TRBV29-1 and J is TRBJ1-1; no reliable D call. CDR1 and CDR2 (germline): SQVTM, ANQGSEA. The V end was cut by 7 bases, the J end by 5 bases, with 17 bases between. The CDR3 consists of 13 residues. Written as DNA, the CDR3 is TGCAGCGGGAGGACCTTACGAGGGACTGAAGCTTTCTTT. Protein: CSGRTLRGTEAFF.

CDR3 sequence reads: CASSYGQGNQPQHF. The CDR3 nucleotides read TGTGCCAGCAGTTACGGACAGGGCAATCAGCCCCAGCATTTT. This chain uses TRBV6-2 or TRBV6-3 with TRBJ1-5, with 7 bases fitting TRBD1. The germline CDR1 and CDR2 sequences are MNHEY and SVGEGT. Germline trimming cut 2 bases from V and 2 bases from J; bases unmatched to any gene: 0. The CDR3 is 14 residues long.

The CDR3 region is CASSLDRGSYEQYF. CDR3 nucleotide sequence: TGTGCCAGCAGCTTGGACAGGGGTTCCTACGAGCAGTACTTC. V usage is TRBV5-6 and J usage is TRBJ2-7; 7 bases map to TRBD1. V lost 0 bases, J lost 1 base, and 1 base stayed unmatched. The germline V gene encodes CDR1 SGHDT and CDR2 YYEEEE. The CDR3 length is 14 residues.

The chain joins TRBV7-2 to TRBJ2-1; 12 bases are shared with TRBD2. Trimming cost V 4 bases and J 11 bases; bases outside gene matches: 3. Germline V lookup: CDR1 SGHTA, CDR2 FQGNSA. The CDR3 contains 13 residues. CDR3 coding DNA: TGTGCCAGCAGCTCCGGACTAGCGGGACAGCAGTTCTTC. Amino acid sequence: CASSSGLAGQQFF.

The chain combines TRBV2 with TRBJ1-5; 7 positions match TRBD1. Germline values: CDR1 SNHLY, CDR2 FYNNEI. Germline trimming cut 6 bases from V and 6 bases from J; bases unmatched to any gene: 11. The CDR3 sequence is 15 residues long. The CDR3 bases are TGTGCCAGCAGGCAAACAGGGGAAGGGAGTCAGCCCCAGCATTTT. This translates into CASRQTGEGSQPQHF.

The rearrangement links TRBV18 to TRBJ2-1; TRBD2 is a possible D gene (6 bases). Per germline, CDR1 KGHSH and CDR2 LQKENI. The CDR3 is 14 residues long. Trimming took off 6 bases at V and 3 bases at J, with 12 bases between the two ends. The CDR3 DNA is TGTGCCAGCTCCGGAGGGGCCGACTACAATGAGCAGTTCTTC. Its translation: CASSGGADYNEQFF.

The chain is built from TRBV7-2 and TRBJ1-1, with 7 bases matching TRBD1. The J segment lost 8 bases and the V segment lost 1 base, leaving 4 bases of the junction unmatched. Germline V CDR1 and CDR2: SGHTA, FQGNSA. The CDR3 sequence is 13 residues long. CDR3 coding DNA: TGTGCCAGCAGCTTAGATCCGACAGGGGAAGCTTTCTTT. Residues: CASSLDPTGEAFF.

The rearrangement links TRBV2 to TRBJ2-6; TRBD2 matches at 7 bases. V lost 11 bases, J lost 2 bases, and 12 bases stayed unmatched. Germline V lookup: CDR1 SNHLY, CDR2 FYNNEI. The CDR3 length is 16 residues. CDR3 loop: CAGESGEGAGANVLTF. CDR3 nucleotides: TGTGCCGGAGAAAGCGGGGAGGGAGCTGGGGCCAACGTCCTGACTTTC.

There are a few counts of this clone. The chain links TRBV5-1 to TRBJ2-7; possible D gene TRBD1, 6 bases. V lost 1 base and J 6 bases, leaving 20 bases between the germline ends. The CDR3 covers 16 residues. CDR1 is SGHRS, CDR2 YFSETQ, per germline. This chain's CDR3 is CASSLTVQGLSGEQYF. The CDR3 DNA reads as TGCGCCAGCAGCTTGACCGTCCAGGGGCTATCGGGCGAGCAGTACTTC.